This T cell receptor (beta chain) was retrieved from a study of CD8 T cells in ankylosing spondylitis. Whole-study findings and limits: Relatively scarce in peripheral blood, disease-linked clones were CD8+. A motif of eight highly homologous TCR beta variants was seen as apparently characteristic of ankylosing spondylitis blood. Enrichment of disease-linked clones was reportedly significant in matched ankylosing spondylitis synovial fluid.

There are 14 residues in the CDR3. The germline V gene encodes CDR1 SGHTA and CDR2 FQGTGA. V shed 6 bases and J shed 7 bases, with 16 bases lying between them. Concerning this clonotype: Its antigen is currently unknown.

Making the TCR beta libraries involved quantitative 5'-RACE with molecular barcodes. TCRdb analysed the 5' RACE reads with MiXCR anew, one entry per CDR3 protein. The sample carries approximately 250,000 distinct CDR3 sequences, around 8% recorded once. The specimen sequenced was blood, either unsorted or a sorted T cell fraction (not recorded which). This sequence was found in a female donor with ankylosing spondylitis or in good health (not recorded which). The rearrangement uses TRBV7-3 and TRBJ2-1, with a weak D call TRBD2 (7 bases). CDR3 sequence reads: CASSGGAFLNEQFF. CDR3 nucleotide sequence: TGTGCCAGCAGTGGGGGGGCCTTCCTAAATGAGCAGTTCTTC. Drawing the rest from reference TRBV7-3 and TRBJ2-1, the complete variable domain is GAGVSQTPSNKVTEKGKYVELRCDPISGHTALYWYRQSLGQGPEFLIYFQGTGAADDSGLPNDRFFAVRPEGSVSTLKIQRTERGDSAVYLCASSGGAFLNEQFFGPGTRLTVL.